The 13 T cell receptor beta chains below all came from one sample that was sequenced in a study of shared clonotypes between healthy human individuals. The method was immunoSEQ multiplex PCR; TCRdb's version includes in-frame clones alone and lacks a portion of them. The sample records some 1,900,000 clones, approximately 94% being singletons. The naive CD8 fraction comprised CD45RO-negative cells positively selected for CCR7 and excluded terminally differentiated effector memory CD45RA+ cells. What was sequenced was naive CD8+ T cells sorted from blood. Every receptor here comes from a man between 18 and 29 years old in good health.

This clone appeared a single time. The chain has TRBV27 and TRBJ2-5; TRBD2 matches 11 bases. The CDR3 spans 16 residues. V was pared by 5 bases and J by 5 bases, with 10 bases of the junction left unmatched. Germline CDR1 MNHEY, CDR2 SMNVEV (reference sequence). The CDR3 DNA is TGTGCCAGCAGTATGTTGGGGACTAGCGGATCGGAGACCCAGTACTTC. Translation gives CASSMLGTSGSETQYF.

The chain links TRBV14 to TRBJ2-1; TRBD2 might be the D (6 bases). Germline V gives CDR1 SGHDN, CDR2 FVKESK. V lost 6 bases to trimming and J lost 0 bases, with 15 bases between them. This CDR3 is built from 16 residues. DNA for the CDR3: TGTGCCAGCAGTACGGGCGGGACTTTCTCCTACAATGAGCAGTTCTTC. This sequence encodes CASSTGGTFSYNEQFF.

The CDR3 DNA is TGTGCCAGCAGACGTAGCCCAGGGACGGTACACACTGAAGCTTTCTTT. Translation: CASRRSPGTVHTEAFF. This chain connects TRBV27 to TRBJ1-1, with D possibly matching TRBD1 (5 bases). Germline loops: CDR1 MNHEY, CDR2 SMNVEV (reference sequence). The CDR3 contains 16 residues. V lost 6 bases, J lost 3 bases, and 20 bases lay in between.

The rearrangement links TRBV28 to TRBJ1-4; TRBD1 aligns across 7 bases. Trimming removed 5 bases from V and 8 bases from J; junction bases left unmatched: 8. In germline, CDR1 is MDHEN, CDR2 SYDVKM. The CDR3 runs to 14 residues. CDR3 in DNA: TGTGCCAGCAGTCCAACTCTGGACAGGGAAAAACTGTTTTTT. It translates to CASSPTLDREKLFF.

The rearrangement uses TRBV4-1 and TRBJ2-1; D possibly uses TRBD1 or TRBD2 (7 bases each). V was cut by 11 bases and J by 5 bases, with 22 bases left in between. Germline loops: CDR1 MGHRA, CDR2 YSYEKL. The CDR3 is 15 residues long. The CDR3 here is CACSGGAGRNNEQFF. Written as DNA, the CDR3 is TGCGCCTGCTCAGGGGGAGCGGGACGAAACAATGAGCAGTTCTTC.

This clone appeared once. The sample carries other DNA sequences with the same CDR3. V gene TRBV9 combines with J gene TRBJ2-2; D might be TRBD2 (5 bases). There are 12 residues in the CDR3. CDR1 is SGDLS, CDR2 YYNGEE, per germline. Trimming cost V 4 bases and J 6 bases, with 7 bases left between them. Here the CDR3 DNA reads TGTGCCAGCAGCCCGCGGGCCGGGGAGCTGTTTTTT. Encoded protein: CASSPRAGELFF.

Written as DNA, the CDR3 is TGTGCCAGCAGTTCGGAAAACTACGAGCAGTACTTC. It translates to CASSSENYEQYF. The rearrangement joins TRBV6-5 to TRBJ2-7, with unresolved D. This CDR3 comprises 12 residues. Germline V gene lookup returns CDR1 MNHEY and CDR2 SVGAGI. V dropped 4 bases and J dropped 3 bases, with 7 bases sitting between them.

V is TRBV4-1 and J is TRBJ1-1; no definite D call. V was shortened by 1 base and J by 4 bases, with 7 bases between the two germline ends. Germline V gives CDR1 MGHRA, CDR2 YSYEKL. The CDR3 length is 13 residues. The CDR3 reads CASSQVKGTEAFF. The CDR3 bases are TGCGCCAGCAGCCAAGTAAAAGGCACTGAAGCTTTCTTT.

The chain employs TRBV4-1 and TRBJ1-2; D unresolved. Looked up from germline, CDR1 is MGHRA and CDR2 is YSYEKL. V shed 0 bases and J shed 5 bases, with 10 bases lying between them. CDR3 length: 14 amino acids. CDR3 nucleotide sequence: TGCGCCAGCAGCCAAGATAAGGGATGGTATGGCTACACCTTC. Its translation: CASSQDKGWYGYTF.

Regarding this clone: The identical CDR3 is also encoded by other nucleotide sequences in the sample. The V call is TRBV6-5, the J call TRBJ2-7; unclear D gene. V was cut by 0 bases and J by 4 bases, with 7 bases left in between. CDR1 MNHEY and CDR2 SVGAGI come from the germline V gene. The CDR3 contains 13 residues. The CDR3 DNA reads TGTGCCAGCAGTTACTCGATTACTTACGAGCAGTACTTC. Its translation is CASSYSITYEQYF.

The V call is TRBV19, the J call TRBJ1-1; TRBD1 agrees at 11 bases. Unmatched junction bases numbered 13, after V lost 6 bases and J lost 4 bases. The CDR3 covers 17 residues. CDR1 LNHDA and CDR2 SQIVND come from the germline V gene (reference sequence). The CDR3 sequence: CASSSKRGTGGGTEAFF. The CDR3, as DNA: TGTGCCAGTAGCAGTAAACGCGGGACAGGGGGGGGCACTGAAGCTTTCTTT.

With respect to this clone: Additional DNA sequences in this sample encode the identical CDR3. The V call is TRBV4-1, the J call TRBJ2-7; D unresolved. Deletions cut 0 bases from V and 1 base from J, with 10 bases between. This CDR3 is built from 15 residues. The germline V gene encodes CDR1 MGHRA and CDR2 YSYEKL. The CDR3 sequence is CASSQETGPSYEQYF. CDR3 nucleotides: TGCGCCAGCAGCCAAGAAACTGGACCTTCCTACGAGCAGTACTTC.

This clone showed up just a few times. The genes are TRBV29-1 and TRBJ2-7, with unresolved D. Trimming shortened V by 7 bases and J by 3 bases, and 7 bases separated the two germline ends. CDR1 is SQVTM, CDR2 ANQGSEA, per germline. This CDR3 spans 10 amino acids. In DNA form, the CDR3 reads TGCAGCGCACTTCACTACGAGCAGTACTTC. This codes for CSALHYEQYF.